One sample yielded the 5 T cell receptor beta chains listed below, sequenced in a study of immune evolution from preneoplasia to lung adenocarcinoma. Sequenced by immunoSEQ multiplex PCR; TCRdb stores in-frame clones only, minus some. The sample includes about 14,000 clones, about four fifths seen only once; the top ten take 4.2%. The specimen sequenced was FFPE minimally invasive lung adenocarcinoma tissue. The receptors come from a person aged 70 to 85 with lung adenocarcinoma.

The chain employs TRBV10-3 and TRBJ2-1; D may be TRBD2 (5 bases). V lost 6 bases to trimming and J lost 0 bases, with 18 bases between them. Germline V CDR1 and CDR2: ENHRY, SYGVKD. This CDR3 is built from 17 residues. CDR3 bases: TGTGCCATCAGCGCTGCCATTCAAGGGAGCTCCTACAATGAGCAGTTCTTC. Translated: CAISAAIQGSSYNEQFF.

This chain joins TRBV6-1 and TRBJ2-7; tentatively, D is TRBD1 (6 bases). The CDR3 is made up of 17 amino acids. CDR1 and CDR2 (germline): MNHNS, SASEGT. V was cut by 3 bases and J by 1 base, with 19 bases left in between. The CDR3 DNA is TGTGCCAGCAGTGATATTAAAGGACAGAGGACGTCCTACGAGCAGTACTTC. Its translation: CASSDIKGQRTSYEQYF.

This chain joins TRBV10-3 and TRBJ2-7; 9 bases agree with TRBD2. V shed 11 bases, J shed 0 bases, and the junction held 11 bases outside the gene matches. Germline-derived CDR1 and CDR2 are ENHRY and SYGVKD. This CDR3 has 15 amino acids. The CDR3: CASQGLASSSYEQYF. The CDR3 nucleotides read TGTGCCTCTCAAGGACTAGCGTCGAGCTCCTACGAGCAGTACTTC.

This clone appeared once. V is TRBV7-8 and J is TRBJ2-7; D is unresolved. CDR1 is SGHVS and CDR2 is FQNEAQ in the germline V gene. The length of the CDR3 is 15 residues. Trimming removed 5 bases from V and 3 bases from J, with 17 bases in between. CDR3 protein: CASSKGVNPVYEQYF. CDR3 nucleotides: TGTGCCAGCAGCAAAGGAGTCAACCCGGTCTACGAGCAGTACTTC.

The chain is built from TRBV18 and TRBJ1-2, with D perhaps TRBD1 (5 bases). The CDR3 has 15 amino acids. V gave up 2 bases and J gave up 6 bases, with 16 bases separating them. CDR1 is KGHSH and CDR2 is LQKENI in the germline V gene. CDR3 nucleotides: TGTGCCAGCTCACCAAATAGTCAGGGTTTGGATGGCTACACCTTC. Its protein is CASSPNSQGLDGYTF.